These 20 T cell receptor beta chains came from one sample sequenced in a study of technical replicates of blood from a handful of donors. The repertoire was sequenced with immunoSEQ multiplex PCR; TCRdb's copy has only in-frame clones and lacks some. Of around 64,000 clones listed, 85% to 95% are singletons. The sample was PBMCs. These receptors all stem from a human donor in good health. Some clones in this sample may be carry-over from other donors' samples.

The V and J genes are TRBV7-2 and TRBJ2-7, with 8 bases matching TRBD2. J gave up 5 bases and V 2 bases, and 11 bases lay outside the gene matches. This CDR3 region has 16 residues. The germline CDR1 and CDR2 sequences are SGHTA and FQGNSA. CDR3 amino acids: CASSLSPGLVSHEQYF. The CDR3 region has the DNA TGTGCCAGCAGCTTATCCCCGGGACTAGTTTCCCACGAGCAGTACTTC.

DNA for the CDR3: TGCGCCAGCAGCTCACAGGGGCCCGGGGAGCTGTTTTTT. Translated, it gives CASSSQGPGELFF. The chain combines TRBV5-1 with TRBJ2-2; 7 bases match TRBD1. The CDR3 runs 13 residues. Germline V CDR1 and CDR2: SGHRS, YFSETQ. The V and J ends lost 3 bases and 6 bases, in that order; junction bases with no gene match: 2.

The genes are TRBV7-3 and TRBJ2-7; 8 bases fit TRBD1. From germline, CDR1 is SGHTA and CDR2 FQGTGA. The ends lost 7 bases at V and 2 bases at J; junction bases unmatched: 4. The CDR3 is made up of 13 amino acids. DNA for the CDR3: TGTGCCAGCACGGGACAGGTCACCTACGAGCAGTACTTC. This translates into CASTGQVTYEQYF.

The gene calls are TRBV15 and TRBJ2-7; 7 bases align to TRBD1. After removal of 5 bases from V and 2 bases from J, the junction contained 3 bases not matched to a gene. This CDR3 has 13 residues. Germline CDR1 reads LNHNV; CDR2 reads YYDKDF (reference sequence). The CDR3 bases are TGTGCCACCAGCCACGGACAGGCCTACGAGCAGTACTTC. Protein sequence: CATSHGQAYEQYF.

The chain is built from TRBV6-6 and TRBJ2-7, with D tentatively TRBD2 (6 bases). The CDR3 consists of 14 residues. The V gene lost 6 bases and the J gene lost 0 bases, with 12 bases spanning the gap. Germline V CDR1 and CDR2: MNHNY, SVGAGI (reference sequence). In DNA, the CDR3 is TGTGCCAGCAGAACCGACGGGAGCTCCTACGAGCAGTACTTC. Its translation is CASRTDGSSYEQYF.

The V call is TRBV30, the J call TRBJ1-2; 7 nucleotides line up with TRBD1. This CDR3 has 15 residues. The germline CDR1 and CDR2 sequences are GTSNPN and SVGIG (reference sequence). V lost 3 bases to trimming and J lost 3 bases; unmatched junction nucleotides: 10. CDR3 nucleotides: TGTGCCTGGAGCCCACAGGGGTATTTGGACTATGGCTACACCTTC. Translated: CAWSPQGYLDYGYTF.

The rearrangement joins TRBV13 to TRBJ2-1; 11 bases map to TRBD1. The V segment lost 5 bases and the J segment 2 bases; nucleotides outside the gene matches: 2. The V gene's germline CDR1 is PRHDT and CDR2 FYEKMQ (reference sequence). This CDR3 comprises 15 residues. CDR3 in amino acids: CASSQGQGAYNEQFF. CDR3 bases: TGTGCCAGCAGCCAGGGACAGGGGGCCTACAATGAGCAGTTCTTC.

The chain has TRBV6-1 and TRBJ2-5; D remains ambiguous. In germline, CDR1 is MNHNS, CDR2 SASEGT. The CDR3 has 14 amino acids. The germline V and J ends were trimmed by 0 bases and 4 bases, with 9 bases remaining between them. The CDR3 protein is CASSEAQLSETQYF. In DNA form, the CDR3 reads TGTGCCAGCAGTGAAGCTCAACTGTCAGAGACCCAGTACTTC.

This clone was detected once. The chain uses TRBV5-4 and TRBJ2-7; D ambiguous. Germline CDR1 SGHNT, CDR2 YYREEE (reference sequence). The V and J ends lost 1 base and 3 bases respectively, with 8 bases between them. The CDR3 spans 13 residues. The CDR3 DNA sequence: TGTGCCAGCAGCTTGAACAACCGCTACGAGCAGTACTTC. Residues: CASSLNNRYEQYF.

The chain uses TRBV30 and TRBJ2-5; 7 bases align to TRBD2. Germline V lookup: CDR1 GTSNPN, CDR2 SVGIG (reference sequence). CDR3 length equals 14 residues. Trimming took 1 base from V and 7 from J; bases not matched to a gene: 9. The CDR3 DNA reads TGTGCCTGGAGTGGCGTGGGGGGGGGTACGACCCAGTACTTC. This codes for CAWSGVGGGTTQYF. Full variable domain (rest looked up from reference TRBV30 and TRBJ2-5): SQTIHQWPATLVQPVGSPLSLECTVEGTSNPNLYWYRQAAGRGLQLLFYSVGIGQISSEVPQNLSASRPQDRQFILSSKKLLLSDSGFYLCAWSGVGGGTTQYFGPGTRLLVL.

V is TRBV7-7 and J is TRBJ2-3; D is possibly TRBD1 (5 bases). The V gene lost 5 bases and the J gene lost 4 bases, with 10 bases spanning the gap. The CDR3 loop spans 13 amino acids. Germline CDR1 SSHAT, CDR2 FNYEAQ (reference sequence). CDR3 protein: CASSLLTADTQYF. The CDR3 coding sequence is TGTGCCAGCAGCCTATTGACAGCAGATACGCAGTATTTT.

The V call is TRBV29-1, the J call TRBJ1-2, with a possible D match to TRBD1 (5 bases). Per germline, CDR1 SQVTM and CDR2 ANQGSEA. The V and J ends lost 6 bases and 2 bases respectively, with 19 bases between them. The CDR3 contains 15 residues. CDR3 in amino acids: CSVNLRGLGNYGYTF. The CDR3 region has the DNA TGCAGCGTGAATCTACGGGGACTAGGGAACTATGGCTACACCTTC.

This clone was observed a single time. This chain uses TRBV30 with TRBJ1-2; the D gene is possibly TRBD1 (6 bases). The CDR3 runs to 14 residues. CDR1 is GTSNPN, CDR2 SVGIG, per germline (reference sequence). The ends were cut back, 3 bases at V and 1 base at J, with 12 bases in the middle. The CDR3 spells CAWSPGQFNYGYTF. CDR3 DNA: TGTGCCTGGAGCCCAGGACAGTTTAACTATGGCTACACCTTC. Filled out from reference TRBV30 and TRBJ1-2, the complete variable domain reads SQTIHQWPATLVQPVGSPLSLECTVEGTSNPNLYWYRQAAGRGLQLLFYSVGIGQISSEVPQNLSASRPQDRQFILSSKKLLLSDSGFYLCAWSPGQFNYGYTFGSGTRLTVV.

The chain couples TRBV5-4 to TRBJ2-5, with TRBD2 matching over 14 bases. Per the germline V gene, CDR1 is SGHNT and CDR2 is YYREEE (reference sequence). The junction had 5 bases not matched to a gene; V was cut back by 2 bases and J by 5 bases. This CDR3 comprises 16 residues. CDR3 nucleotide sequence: TGTGCCAGCAGCTTTGGACTAGCGGGAGGCGGCGAGACCCAGTACTTC. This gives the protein CASSFGLAGGGETQYF.

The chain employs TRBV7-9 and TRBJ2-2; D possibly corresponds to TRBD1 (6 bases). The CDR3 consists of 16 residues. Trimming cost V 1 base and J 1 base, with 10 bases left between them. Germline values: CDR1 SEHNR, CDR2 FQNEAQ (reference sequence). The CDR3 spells CASSLDLGQNTGELFF. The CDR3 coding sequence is TGTGCCAGCAGCTTAGACTTGGGACAGAACACCGGGGAGCTGTTTTTT.

The CDR3 here is CASSLEIQGAYGYTF. The CDR3 DNA reads as TGTGCCAGCAGCTTAGAGATACAGGGGGCGTATGGCTACACCTTC. The chain links TRBV7-2 to TRBJ1-2; 9 bases map to TRBD1. The CDR3 has 15 amino acids. Germline V gives CDR1 SGHTA, CDR2 FQGNSA. Unmatched junction bases numbered 5, after V lost 1 base and J lost 5 bases.

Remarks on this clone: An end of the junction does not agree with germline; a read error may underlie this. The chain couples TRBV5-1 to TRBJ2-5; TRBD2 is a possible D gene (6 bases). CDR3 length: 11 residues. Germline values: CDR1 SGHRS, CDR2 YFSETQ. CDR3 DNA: TGCGCCAGCAGCTTGGATCGGACTATAAACTTC. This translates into CASSLDRTINF.

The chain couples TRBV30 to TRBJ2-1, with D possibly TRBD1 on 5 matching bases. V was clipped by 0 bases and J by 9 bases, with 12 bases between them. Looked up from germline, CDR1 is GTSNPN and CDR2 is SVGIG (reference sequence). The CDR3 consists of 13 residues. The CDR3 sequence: CAWSVNTRGEQFF. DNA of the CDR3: TGTGCCTGGAGTGTAAACACAAGGGGTGAGCAGTTCTTC.

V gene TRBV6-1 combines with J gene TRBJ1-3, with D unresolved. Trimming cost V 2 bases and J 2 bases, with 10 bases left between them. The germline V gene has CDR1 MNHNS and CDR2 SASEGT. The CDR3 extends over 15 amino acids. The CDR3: CASSEQEEAGNTIYF. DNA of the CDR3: TGTGCCAGCAGTGAACAGGAGGAGGCTGGAAACACCATATATTTT.

The CDR3: CASSLSPGQWGTEAFF. Here the CDR3 DNA reads TGTGCCAGCAGCTTAAGTCCGGGACAATGGGGCACTGAAGCTTTCTTT. The chain couples TRBV5-5 to TRBJ1-1; tentative D call: TRBD1 (6 bases). The CDR3 consists of 16 residues. V was cut by 2 bases and J by 4 bases, with 18 bases left in between. Germline V gene lookup returns CDR1 SGHKS and CDR2 YYEKEE (reference sequence).